The 7 T cell receptor beta chains listed next were all sequenced from one sample in a study of cytomegalovirus exposure and HLA in healthy donors. The primer mix had 60 Vbeta and 13 Jbeta primers. Assay used: immunoSEQ multiplex PCR; TCRdb lists only in-frame clones, some missing. The table includes 200,000 to 250,000 clones, about 80% detected once. Material: PBMCs. The receptors come from a man aged 18 to 35 in good health and CMV-seronegative.

V gene TRBV6-6 combines with J gene TRBJ2-6, with D possibly matching TRBD1 (6 bases). The V and J ends lost 7 bases and 1 base respectively, with 11 bases between them. The CDR3 spans 15 residues. In germline, CDR1 is MNHNY, CDR2 SVGAGI (reference sequence). For the CDR3, the DNA is TGTGCCAGCACCGAACAGGGTTCTGGGGCCAACGTCCTGACTTTC. Amino acids: CASTEQGSGANVLTF.

The V and J genes are TRBV10-1 and TRBJ2-5; 8 nucleotides agree with TRBD2. TRBJ2-7 matches the DNA end more closely, so the J call is doubtful. The CDR3 loop spans 15 amino acids. Germline loops: CDR1 WNHNN, CDR2 SYGVQD (reference sequence). The CDR3 DNA reads as TGCGCCAGCAGTGAGTCGACTAGCGAAGCCTACGAGCAGTACTTC. Protein: CASSESTSEAYEQYF.

The chain joins TRBV30 to TRBJ2-1; TRBD2 agrees at 10 bases. V was pared by 2 bases and J by 2 bases, with 6 bases of the junction left unmatched. Germline CDR1 GTSNPN, CDR2 SVGIG (reference sequence). The CDR3 is 16 amino acids. This CDR3 is CAWSRTSGAPYNEQFF. The DNA for the CDR3 is TGTGCCTGGAGTCGAACTAGCGGGGCCCCCTACAATGAGCAGTTCTTC.

The chain is built from TRBV30 and TRBJ2-5; 10 bases align to TRBD2. Trimming took 4 bases from V and 3 from J; bases not matched to a gene: 8. The CDR3 has 15 amino acids. Germline CDR1 reads GTSNPN; CDR2 reads SVGIG (reference sequence). CDR3 residues: CAWKGGTSEEETQYF. In DNA, the CDR3 is TGTGCCTGGAAGGGCGGGACTAGCGAGGAAGAGACCCAGTACTTC.

The chain uses TRBV19 and TRBJ2-1; TRBD2 matches 9 bases. With V trimmed by 5 bases and J by 4 bases, 6 bases remained unmatched. The germline CDR1 and CDR2 sequences are LNHDA and SQIVND (reference sequence). The CDR3 length is 15 residues. Here the CDR3 reads CASSQASGTYNEQFF. For the CDR3, the DNA is TGTGCCAGTAGTCAGGCTAGCGGGACATACAATGAGCAGTTCTTC.

This clone occurred once. This chain joins TRBV14 and TRBJ2-5; possible D gene TRBD1, 6 bases. The CDR3 extends over 14 amino acids. Germline lookup yields CDR1 SGHDN and CDR2 FVKESK. Trimming shortened V by 5 bases and J by 1 base, and 11 bases separated the two germline ends. The CDR3 DNA reads as TGTGCCAGCAGCTGGACAGACCTCCAAGAGACCCAGTACTTC. This translates into CASSWTDLQETQYF.

This clone occurred a few times. This CDR3 is CASSSNREAFF. Written as DNA, the CDR3 is TGTGCCAGCAGTTCTAACCGCGAAGCTTTCTTT. V and J are TRBV27 and TRBJ1-1; D call uncertain. This CDR3 has 11 amino acids. The V gene lost 4 bases and the J gene lost 8 bases, with 8 bases spanning the gap. The germline gives CDR1 MNHEY, CDR2 SMNVEV (reference sequence).